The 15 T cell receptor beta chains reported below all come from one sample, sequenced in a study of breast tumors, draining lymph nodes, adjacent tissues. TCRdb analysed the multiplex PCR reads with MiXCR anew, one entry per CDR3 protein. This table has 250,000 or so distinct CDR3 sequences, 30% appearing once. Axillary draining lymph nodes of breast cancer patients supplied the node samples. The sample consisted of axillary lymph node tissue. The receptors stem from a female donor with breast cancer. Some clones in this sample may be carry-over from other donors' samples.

CDR3 sequence: CASSFVRMEKLFF. For the CDR3, the DNA is TGTGCCAGCAGTTTCGTAAGGATGGAAAAACTGTTTTTT. The chain employs TRBV28 and TRBJ1-4; no clear D gene. The germline V gene has CDR1 MDHEN and CDR2 SYDVKM. Trimming removed 3 bases at V and 8 bases at J, with 10 bases between. The CDR3 loop spans 13 amino acids.

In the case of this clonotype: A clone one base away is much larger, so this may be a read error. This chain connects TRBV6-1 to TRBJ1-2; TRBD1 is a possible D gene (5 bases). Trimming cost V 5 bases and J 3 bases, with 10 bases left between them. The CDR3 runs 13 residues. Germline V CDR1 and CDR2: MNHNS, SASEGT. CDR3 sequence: CASSPGVYYGYTF. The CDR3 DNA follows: TGTGCCAGCAGTCCGGGGGTATACTATGGCTACACCTTC.

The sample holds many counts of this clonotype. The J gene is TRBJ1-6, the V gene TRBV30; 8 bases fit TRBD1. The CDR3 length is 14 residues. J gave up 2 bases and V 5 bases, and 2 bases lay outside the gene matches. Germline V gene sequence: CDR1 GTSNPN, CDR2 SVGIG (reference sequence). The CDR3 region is CAWGTGPYNSPLHF. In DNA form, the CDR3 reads TGTGCCTGGGGGACAGGTCCCTATAATTCACCCCTCCACTTT.

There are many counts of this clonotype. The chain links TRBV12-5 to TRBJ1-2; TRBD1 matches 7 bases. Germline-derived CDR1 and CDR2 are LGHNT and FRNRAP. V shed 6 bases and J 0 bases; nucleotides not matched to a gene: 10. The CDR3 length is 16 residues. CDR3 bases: TGTGCTAGTGGCAATAGGGACAGACTCCCTAACTATGGCTACACCTTC. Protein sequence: CASGNRDRLPNYGYTF.

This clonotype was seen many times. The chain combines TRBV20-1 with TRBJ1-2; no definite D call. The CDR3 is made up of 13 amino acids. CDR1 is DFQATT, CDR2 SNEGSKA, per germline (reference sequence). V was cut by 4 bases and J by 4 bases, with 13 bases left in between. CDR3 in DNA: TGCAGTGCTAAGTTTGGGGTGGCCTATGGCTACACCTTC. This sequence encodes CSAKFGVAYGYTF.

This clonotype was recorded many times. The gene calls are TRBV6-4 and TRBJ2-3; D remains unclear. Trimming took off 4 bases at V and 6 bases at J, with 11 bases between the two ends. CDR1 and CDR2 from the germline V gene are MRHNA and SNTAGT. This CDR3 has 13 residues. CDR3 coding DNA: TGTGCCAGCAGTGGGGCCCAGAGGGATACGCAGTATTTT. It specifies CASSGAQRDTQYF.

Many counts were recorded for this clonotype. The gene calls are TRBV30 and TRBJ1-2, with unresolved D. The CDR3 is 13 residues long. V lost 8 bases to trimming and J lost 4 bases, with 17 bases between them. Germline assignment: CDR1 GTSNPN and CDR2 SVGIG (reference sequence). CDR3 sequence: CAVTRVTGYGYTF. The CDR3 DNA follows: TGTGCCGTTACGAGGGTAACCGGCTATGGCTACACCTTC. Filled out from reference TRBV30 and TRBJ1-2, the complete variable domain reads SQTIHQWPATLVQPVGSPLSLECTVEGTSNPNLYWYRQAAGRGLQLLFYSVGIGQISSEVPQNLSASRPQDRQFILSSKKLLLSDSGFYLCAVTRVTGYGYTFGSGTRLTVV.

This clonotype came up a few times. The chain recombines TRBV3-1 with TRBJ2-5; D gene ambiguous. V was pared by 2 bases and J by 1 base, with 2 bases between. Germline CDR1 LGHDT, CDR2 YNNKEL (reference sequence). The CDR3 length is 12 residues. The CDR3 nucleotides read TGTGCCAGCAGCCAATCCCAAGAGACCCAGTACTTC. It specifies CASSQSQETQYF.

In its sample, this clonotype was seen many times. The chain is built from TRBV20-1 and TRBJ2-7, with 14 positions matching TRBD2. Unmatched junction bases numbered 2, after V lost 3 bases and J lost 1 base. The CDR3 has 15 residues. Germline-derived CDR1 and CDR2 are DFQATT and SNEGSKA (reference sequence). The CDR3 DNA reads TGCAGTGCTAGTGGACTAGCGGGAGGTTCCTACGAGCAGTACTTC. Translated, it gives CSASGLAGGSYEQYF.

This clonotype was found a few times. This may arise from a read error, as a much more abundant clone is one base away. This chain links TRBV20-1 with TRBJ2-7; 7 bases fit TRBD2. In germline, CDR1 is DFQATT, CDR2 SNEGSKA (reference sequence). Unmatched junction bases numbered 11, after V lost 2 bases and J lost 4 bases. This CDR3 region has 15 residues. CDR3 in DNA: TGCAGTGCTAGACCCCCCGGGGGGAGGACGTACGAGCAGTACTTC. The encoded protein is CSARPPGGRTYEQYF.

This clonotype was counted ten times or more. CDR3 sequence: CAISELAGGQETQYF. CDR3 DNA: TGTGCCATCAGTGAATTGGCGGGAGGGCAGGAGACCCAGTACTTC. This chain links TRBV10-3 with TRBJ2-5; TRBD2 agrees at 9 bases. Germline loops: CDR1 ENHRY, CDR2 SYGVKD. The ends lost 3 bases at V and 5 bases at J; junction bases unmatched: 7. There are 15 residues in the CDR3.

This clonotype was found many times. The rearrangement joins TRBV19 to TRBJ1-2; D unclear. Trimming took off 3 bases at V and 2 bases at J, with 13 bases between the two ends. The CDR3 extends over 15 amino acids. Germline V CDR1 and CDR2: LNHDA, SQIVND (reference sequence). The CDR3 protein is CASSMGNRANYGYTF. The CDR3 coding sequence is TGTGCCAGTAGTATGGGCAACAGAGCGAACTATGGCTACACCTTC.

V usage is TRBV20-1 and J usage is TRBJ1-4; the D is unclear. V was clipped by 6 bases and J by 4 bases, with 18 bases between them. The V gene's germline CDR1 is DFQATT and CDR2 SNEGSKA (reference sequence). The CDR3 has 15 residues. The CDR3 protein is CSASPQPGVNEKLFF. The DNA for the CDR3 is TGCAGTGCCAGCCCTCAGCCAGGAGTTAATGAAAAACTGTTTTTT.

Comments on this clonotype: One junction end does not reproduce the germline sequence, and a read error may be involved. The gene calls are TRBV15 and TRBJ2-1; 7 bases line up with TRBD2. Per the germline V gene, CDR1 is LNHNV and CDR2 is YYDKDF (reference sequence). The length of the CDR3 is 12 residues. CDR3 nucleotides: TGTGCCACCAGCAGGGGGAGCGGGAAAACCCTCTTC. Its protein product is CATSRGSGKTLF.

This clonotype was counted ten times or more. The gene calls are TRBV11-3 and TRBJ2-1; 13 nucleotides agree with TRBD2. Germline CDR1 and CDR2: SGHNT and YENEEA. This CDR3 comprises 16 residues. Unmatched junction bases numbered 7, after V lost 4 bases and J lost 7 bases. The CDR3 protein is CASSYRLAGGGNEQFF. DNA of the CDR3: TGTGCCAGCAGCTACCGACTAGCGGGAGGAGGTAATGAGCAGTTCTTC.